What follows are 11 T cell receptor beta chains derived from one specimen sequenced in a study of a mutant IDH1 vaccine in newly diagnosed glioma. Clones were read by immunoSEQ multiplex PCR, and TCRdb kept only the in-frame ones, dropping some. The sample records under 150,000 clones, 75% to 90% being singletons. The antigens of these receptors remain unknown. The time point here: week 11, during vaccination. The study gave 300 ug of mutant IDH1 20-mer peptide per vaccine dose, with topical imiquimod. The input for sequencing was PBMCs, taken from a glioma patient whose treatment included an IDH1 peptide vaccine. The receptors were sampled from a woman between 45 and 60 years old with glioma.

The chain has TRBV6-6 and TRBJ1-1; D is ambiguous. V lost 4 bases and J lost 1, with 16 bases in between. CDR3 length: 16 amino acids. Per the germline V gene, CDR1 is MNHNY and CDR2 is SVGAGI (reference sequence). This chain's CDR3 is CASSSPPSEANTEAFF. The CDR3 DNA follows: TGTGCCAGCAGTTCGCCCCCTTCGGAGGCGAACACTGAAGCTTTCTTT.

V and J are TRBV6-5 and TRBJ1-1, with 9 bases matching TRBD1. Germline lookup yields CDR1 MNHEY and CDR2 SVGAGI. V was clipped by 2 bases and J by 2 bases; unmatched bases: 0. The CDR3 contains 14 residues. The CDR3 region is CASSYTGGNTEAFF. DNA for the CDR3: TGTGCCAGCAGTTACACAGGGGGCAACACTGAAGCTTTCTTT.

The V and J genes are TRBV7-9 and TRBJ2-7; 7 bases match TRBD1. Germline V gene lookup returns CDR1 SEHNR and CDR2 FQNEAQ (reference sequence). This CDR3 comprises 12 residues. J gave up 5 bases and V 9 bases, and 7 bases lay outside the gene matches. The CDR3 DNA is TGTGCCAGTTCAGTGGGACAGAACGAGCAGTACTTC. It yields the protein CASSVGQNEQYF.

The CDR3 DNA follows: TGTGCCAGCAGCTTAGATCAGGACGAGCAGTACTTC. This sequence encodes CASSLDQDEQYF. V and J are TRBV11-2 and TRBJ2-7; D is ambiguous. The ends were cut back, 0 bases at V and 5 bases at J, with 5 bases in the middle. Germline V lookup: CDR1 SGHAT, CDR2 FQNNGV. The CDR3 runs to 12 residues.

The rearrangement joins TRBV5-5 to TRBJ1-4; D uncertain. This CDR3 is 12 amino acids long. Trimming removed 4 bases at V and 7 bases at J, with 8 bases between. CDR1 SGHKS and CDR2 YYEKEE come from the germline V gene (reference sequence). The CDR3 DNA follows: TGTGCCAGCAGCCGGACCGTTGAAAAACTGTTTTTT. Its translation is CASSRTVEKLFF.

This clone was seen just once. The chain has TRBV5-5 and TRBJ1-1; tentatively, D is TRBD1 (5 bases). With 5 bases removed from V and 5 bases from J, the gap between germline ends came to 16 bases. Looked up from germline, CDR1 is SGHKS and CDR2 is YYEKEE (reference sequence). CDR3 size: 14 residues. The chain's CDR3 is CASSTTAGGTEAFF. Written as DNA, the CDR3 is TGTGCCAGCAGTACGACAGCGGGGGGGACTGAAGCTTTCTTT. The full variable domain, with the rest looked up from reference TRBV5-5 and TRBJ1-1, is DAGVTQSPTHLIKTRGQQVTLRCSPISGHKSVSWYQQVLGQGPQFIFQYYEKEERGRGNFPDRFSARQFPNYSSELNVNALLLGDSALYLCASSTTAGGTEAFFGQGTRLTVV.

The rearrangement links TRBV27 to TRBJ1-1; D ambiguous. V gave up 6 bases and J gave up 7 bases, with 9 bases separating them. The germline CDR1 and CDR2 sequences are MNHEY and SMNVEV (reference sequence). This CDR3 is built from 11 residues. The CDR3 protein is CASSRNDEAFF. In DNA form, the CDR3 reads TGTGCCAGCAGCCGTAACGATGAAGCTTTCTTT.

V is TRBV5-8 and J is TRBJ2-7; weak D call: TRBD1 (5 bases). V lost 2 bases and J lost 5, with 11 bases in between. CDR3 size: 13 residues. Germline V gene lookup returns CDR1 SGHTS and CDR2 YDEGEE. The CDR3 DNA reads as TGTGCCAGCAGCTTTCAGGGTCCAGACGAGCAGTACTTC. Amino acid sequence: CASSFQGPDEQYF.

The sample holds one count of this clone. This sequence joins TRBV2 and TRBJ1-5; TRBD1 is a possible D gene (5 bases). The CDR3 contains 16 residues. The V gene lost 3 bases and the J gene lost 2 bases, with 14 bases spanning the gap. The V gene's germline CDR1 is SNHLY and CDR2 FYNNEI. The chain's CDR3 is CASSDETARGNQPQHF. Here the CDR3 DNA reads TGTGCCAGCAGTGACGAGACAGCGAGGGGCAATCAGCCCCAGCATTTT.

Written as DNA, the CDR3 is TGTGCCAGCAGCCCGGAAGGGGGGCCTTACGAGCAGTACTTC. It translates to CASSPEGGPYEQYF. The rearrangement uses TRBV6-1 and TRBJ2-7; D possibly uses TRBD1 or TRBD2 (6 bases each). CDR3 length equals 14 residues. V lost 6 bases and J lost 4, with 16 bases in between. Germline V lookup: CDR1 MNHNS, CDR2 SASEGT.

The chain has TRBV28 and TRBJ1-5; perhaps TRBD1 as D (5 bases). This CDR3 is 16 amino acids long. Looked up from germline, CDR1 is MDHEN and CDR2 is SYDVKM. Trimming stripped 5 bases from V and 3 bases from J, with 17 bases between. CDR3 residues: CASSVRAVWVNQPQHF. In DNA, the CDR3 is TGTGCCAGCAGTGTCAGGGCGGTGTGGGTCAATCAGCCCCAGCATTTT.